The next 20 T cell receptor beta chains were all read from a single sample in a study of blood T cell repertoires in COVID-19. Using immunoSEQ multiplex PCR, the repertoire was profiled, and TCRdb retains in-frame clones only, with some absent. This table holds tens of thousands of clones, 70% to 90% found once. Sequenced: peripheral blood. The receptors here all came from a woman over 75 with COVID-19, enrolled during active disease.

This sequence joins TRBV3-1 (or the pseudogene TRBV3-2) and TRBJ1-1; D is undetermined. Germline lookup yields CDR1 LGHDT and CDR2 YNNKEL (reference sequence). The V and J ends lost 0 bases and 0 bases respectively, with 5 bases between them. The CDR3 is 14 residues long. CDR3 in DNA: TGTGCCAGCAGCCAAGAGACTATGAACACTGAAGCTTTCTTT. Translating it yields CASSQETMNTEAFF.

The sample holds one count of this clone. The chain joins TRBV18 to TRBJ2-5; tentatively, D is TRBD1 (5 bases). The CDR3 runs 14 residues. V lost 3 bases to trimming and J lost 2 bases, with 10 bases between them. CDR1 and CDR2 from the germline V gene are KGHSH and LQKENI. The CDR3 nucleotides are TGTGCCAGCTCACCCCCAGGGCGGCAAGAGACCCAGTACTTC. Protein product: CASSPPGRQETQYF. The full variable domain, rest sourced from reference TRBV18 and TRBJ2-5, is NAGVMQNPRHLVRRRGQEARLRCSPMKGHSHVYWYRQLPEEGLKFMVYLQKENIIDESGMPKERFSAEFPKEGPSILRIQQVVRGDSAAYFCASSPPGRQETQYFGPGTRLLVL.

V gene TRBV14 combines with J gene TRBJ2-2; D is possibly TRBD2 (5 bases). Between the trimmed V and J ends, which lost 4 bases and 5 bases, there was a span of 14 bases. Germline loops: CDR1 SGHDN, CDR2 FVKESK. This CDR3 is 15 amino acids long. The CDR3 DNA sequence: TGTGCCAGCAGCCGTCTGCAGGCGGGTACCGGGGAGCTGTTTTTT. Encoded protein: CASSRLQAGTGELFF. Full variable domain (missing parts from reference TRBV14 and TRBJ2-2): EAGVTQFPSHSVIEKGQTVTLRCDPISGHDNLYWYRRVMGKEIKFLLHFVKESKQDESGMPNNRFLAERTGGTYSTLKVQPAELEDSGVYFCASSRLQAGTGELFFGEGSRLTVL.

The chain employs TRBV7-3 and TRBJ1-1; perhaps TRBD1 as D (5 bases). The V end was cut by 5 bases, the J end by 6 bases, with 19 bases between. CDR1 is SGHTA and CDR2 is FQGTGA in the germline V gene. This CDR3 comprises 15 residues. The CDR3 DNA follows: TGTGCCAGCAGCATCGACCGCCCGGGGGTCTCTGAAGCTTTCTTT. It codes for CASSIDRPGVSEAFF.

This clone has a single count. The chain couples TRBV9 to TRBJ2-3; 7 positions agree with TRBD1. This CDR3 region has 11 residues. Germline assignment: CDR1 SGDLS and CDR2 YYNGEE. J gave up 9 bases and V 3 bases, and 1 base lay outside the gene matches. In nucleotides, the CDR3 is TGTGCCAGCAGCGGGGACAGCACGCAGTATTTT. Protein: CASSGDSTQYF.

This clone was picked up one time. The chain employs TRBV5-4 and TRBJ2-5; D is possibly TRBD2 (5 bases). This CDR3 comprises 14 residues. CDR1 and CDR2 (germline): SGHNT, YYREEE (reference sequence). V was shortened by 0 bases and J by 1 base, with 7 bases between the two germline ends. The chain's CDR3 is CASSLGRAQETQYF. The CDR3 bases are TGTGCCAGCAGCTTGGGGCGGGCCCAAGAGACCCAGTACTTC.

The CDR3 region is CASSQDTAGSPPLRNIQYF. The CDR3 coding sequence is TGTGCCAGCAGCCAAGATACCGCGGGCAGCCCCCCGTTAAGAAACATTCAGTACTTC. V gene TRBV4-2 combines with J gene TRBJ2-4, with a tentative D call TRBD2 (5 bases). This CDR3 comprises 19 residues. V was clipped by 0 bases and J by 6 bases, with 24 bases between them. The germline gives CDR1 LGHNA, CDR2 YNFKEQ.

This clone showed up just a few times. The CDR3 sequence is CASSEEQGFSGNTIYF. The CDR3 coding sequence is TGTGCCAGCAGTGAAGAACAGGGATTTTCTGGAAACACCATATATTTT. This rearrangement joins TRBV2 to TRBJ1-3, with D possibly TRBD1 on 6 matching bases. Germline V gene data show CDR1 as SNHLY and CDR2 as FYNNEI. V was trimmed by 1 base and J by 1 base, leaving 11 bases between them. This CDR3 region has 16 residues.

The chain combines TRBV11-2 with TRBJ2-3, with 8 bases matching TRBD2. Germline V gene lookup returns CDR1 SGHAT and CDR2 FQNNGV. The CDR3 is 15 amino acids. The J segment lost 5 bases and the V segment lost 2 bases, leaving 6 bases of the junction unmatched. The CDR3 DNA sequence: TGTGCCAGCAGCTTAAGGCGGGGGGACATAGATACGCAGTATTTT. This codes for CASSLRRGDIDTQYF.

The chain couples TRBV4-2 to TRBJ2-1; D is unclear. This CDR3 comprises 15 residues. From germline, CDR1 is LGHNA and CDR2 YNFKEQ. Trimming removed 5 bases at V and 0 bases at J, with 11 bases between. This CDR3 is CASSSRHSSYNEQFF. CDR3 DNA sequence: TGTGCCAGCAGCTCCAGACACTCCTCCTACAATGAGCAGTTCTTC.

This clone has more than one count but fewer than ten. The chain uses TRBV7-9 and TRBJ1-1, with TRBD1 matching over 7 bases. V lost 5 bases, J lost 1 base, and 7 bases stayed unmatched. The CDR3 totals 15 residues. CDR1 SEHNR and CDR2 FQNEAQ come from the germline V gene (reference sequence). The CDR3 reads CASSPGQGENTEAFF. The CDR3 nucleotides read TGTGCCAGCAGCCCGGGCCAGGGGGAGAACACTGAAGCTTTCTTT.

The CDR3 DNA follows: TGCGCCAGCAGCTTACTAGCGGGGGGGCCGAACGAGCAGTACTTC. Translation: CASSLLAGGPNEQYF. The V call is TRBV5-1, the J call TRBJ2-7; 13 positions match TRBD2. Trimming took 2 bases from V and 5 from J; bases not matched to a gene: 4. This CDR3 comprises 15 residues. Germline V gene lookup returns CDR1 SGHRS and CDR2 YFSETQ.

The CDR3 sequence: CATSATGAPIDTQYF. As DNA, the CDR3 is TGTGCCACCAGTGCCACAGGGGCGCCAATCGATACGCAGTATTTT. The chain combines TRBV24-1 with TRBJ2-3; 7 nucleotides line up with TRBD1. The CDR3 spans 15 residues. Trimming at V came to 5 bases and at J to 6 bases, leaving 10 bases not matched to a gene. Germline CDR1 reads KGHDR; CDR2 reads SFDVKD.

The chain links TRBV5-6 to TRBJ1-5; tentative D call: TRBD1 (5 bases). V was shortened by 4 bases and J by 2 bases, with 19 bases between the two germline ends. CDR3 length: 17 residues. Germline assignment: CDR1 SGHDT and CDR2 YYEEEE. The CDR3 nucleotides are TGTGCCAGCAGCCGGCTTCGGGCTGGGGGGGGCAATCAGCCCCAGCATTTT. This codes for CASSRLRAGGGNQPQHF.

The chain joins TRBV27 to TRBJ2-7; 8 positions agree with TRBD2. The V gene end was trimmed by 3 bases and the J gene end by 5 bases; junction bases not matched to a gene: 9. Germline V lookup: CDR1 MNHEY, CDR2 SMNVEV (reference sequence). The CDR3 extends over 15 amino acids. CDR3: CASSFRRTSSNEQYF. CDR3 DNA: TGTGCCAGCAGTTTTCGGCGGACTAGCAGCAACGAGCAGTACTTC.

The chain combines TRBV6-6 with TRBJ2-3; 7 nucleotides agree with TRBD2. Germline V gives CDR1 MNHNY, CDR2 SVGAGI (reference sequence). The J segment lost 3 bases and the V segment lost 4 bases, leaving 7 bases of the junction unmatched. The CDR3 is 15 residues long. The CDR3 region is CASSSGGGPTDTQYF. CDR3 sequence (DNA): TGTGCCAGCAGTTCGGGCGGGGGTCCAACAGATACGCAGTATTTT.

The chain carries TRBV3-1 (or the pseudogene TRBV3-2) and TRBJ1-2, with D possibly being TRBD1 (5 bases). Trimming removed 4 bases at V and 7 bases at J, with 10 bases between. Germline V gene lookup returns CDR1 LGHDT and CDR2 YNNKEL (reference sequence). The CDR3 sequence is 12 residues long. This CDR3 reads CASSLGLFGYTF. The CDR3 coding sequence is TGTGCCAGCAGCCTGGGACTTTTTGGCTACACCTTC.

This chain connects TRBV5-5 to TRBJ1-6; D uncertain. V gave up 1 base and J gave up 7 bases, with 9 bases separating them. CDR3 size: 14 residues. Germline lookup yields CDR1 SGHKS and CDR2 YYEKEE (reference sequence). The CDR3, as DNA: TGTGCCAGCAGCTTGTTATTCGGGAATTCACCCCTCCACTTT. Encoded protein: CASSLLFGNSPLHF.

This chain links TRBV5-1 with TRBJ2-2; TRBD1 matches at 8 bases. The CDR3 covers 15 residues. V lost 1 base to trimming and J lost 3 bases; unmatched junction nucleotides: 2. Germline-derived CDR1 and CDR2 are SGHRS and YFSETQ. CDR3 nucleotide sequence: TGCGCCAGCAGCTTGATACAGGGGGACACCGGGGAGCTGTTTTTT. Translated: CASSLIQGDTGELFF.

A few counts support this clone. The V and J genes are TRBV7-2 and TRBJ1-4, with 8 bases matching TRBD1. V lost 5 bases and J lost 5; bases outside the gene matches: 7. Germline CDR1 SGHTA, CDR2 FQGNSA. There are 15 residues in the CDR3. CDR3: CASSHRTGLNEKLFF. In DNA, the CDR3 is TGTGCCAGCAGCCATAGGACAGGGCTCAATGAAAAACTGTTTTTT.